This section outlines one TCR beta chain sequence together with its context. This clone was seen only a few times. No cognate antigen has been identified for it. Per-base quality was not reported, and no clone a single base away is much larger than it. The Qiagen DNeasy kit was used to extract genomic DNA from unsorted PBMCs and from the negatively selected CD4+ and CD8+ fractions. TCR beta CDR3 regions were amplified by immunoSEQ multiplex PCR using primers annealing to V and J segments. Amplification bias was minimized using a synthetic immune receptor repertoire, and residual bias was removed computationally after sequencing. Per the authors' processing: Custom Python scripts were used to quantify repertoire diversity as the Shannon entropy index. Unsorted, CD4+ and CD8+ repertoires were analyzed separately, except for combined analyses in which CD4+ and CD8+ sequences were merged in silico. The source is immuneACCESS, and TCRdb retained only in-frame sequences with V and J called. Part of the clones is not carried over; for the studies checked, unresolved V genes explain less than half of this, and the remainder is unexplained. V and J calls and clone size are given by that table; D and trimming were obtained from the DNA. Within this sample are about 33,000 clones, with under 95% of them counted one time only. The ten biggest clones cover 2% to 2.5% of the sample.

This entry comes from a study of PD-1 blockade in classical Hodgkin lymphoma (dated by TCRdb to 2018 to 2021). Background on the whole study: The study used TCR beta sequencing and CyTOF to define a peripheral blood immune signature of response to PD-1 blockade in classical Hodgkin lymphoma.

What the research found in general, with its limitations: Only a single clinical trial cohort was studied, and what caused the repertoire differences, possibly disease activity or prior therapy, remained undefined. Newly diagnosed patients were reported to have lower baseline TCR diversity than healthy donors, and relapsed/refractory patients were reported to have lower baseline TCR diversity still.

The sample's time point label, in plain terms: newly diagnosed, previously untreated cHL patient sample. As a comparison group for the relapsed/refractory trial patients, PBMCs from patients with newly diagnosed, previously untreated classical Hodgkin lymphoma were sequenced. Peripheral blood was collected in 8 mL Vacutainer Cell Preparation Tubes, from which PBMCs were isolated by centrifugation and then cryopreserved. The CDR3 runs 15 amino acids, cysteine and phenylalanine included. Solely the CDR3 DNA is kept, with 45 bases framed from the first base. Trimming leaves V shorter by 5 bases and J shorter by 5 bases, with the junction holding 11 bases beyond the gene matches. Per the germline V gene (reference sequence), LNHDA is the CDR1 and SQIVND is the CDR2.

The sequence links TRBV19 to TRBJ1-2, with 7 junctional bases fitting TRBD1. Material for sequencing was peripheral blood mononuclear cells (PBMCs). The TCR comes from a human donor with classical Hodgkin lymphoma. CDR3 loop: CASSGGDSQRYGYTF. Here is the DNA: TGTGCCAGTAGTGGTGGGGACAGCCAACGGTATGGCTACACCTTC.